This T cell receptor (beta chain) emerged from a study of blood T cells in healthy people across ages. For this clonotype: Its antigen is undetermined.

Germline lookup yields CDR1 SGHNT and CDR2 YYREEE (reference sequence). The CDR3 sequence is 14 residues long. A J-beta primer mix and a sample-barcoded 5' primer were used in a second PCR of about 7 to 11 cycles. TCRdb re-analysed the 5' RACE reads in MiXCR, keeping a single row per CDR3 protein. The table records around 1.5 million distinct CDR3 sequences, about 35% of them present only once. Samples each yielded at least 6 micrograms of total RNA. Study-wide results and limits: Comparison with aged donors showed that long-lived donors had more naive CD4+ cells and higher diversity.

This rearrangement joins TRBV5-4 to TRBJ2-7; 8 nucleotides match TRBD1. The J call is in doubt because the DNA end fits TRBJ2-5 better. The clonotype comes from a woman in her thirties in good health. Sequenced material: blood. CDR3 in DNA: TGTGCCAGCAGCCCCCGACAGGGGTGGGAGACCCAGTACTTC. It codes for CASSPRQGWETQYF.